The 7 T cell receptor beta chains reported below all come from one sample, sequenced in a study of blood T cell repertoires in COVID-19. The protocol was immunoSEQ multiplex PCR, while the TCRdb copy is restricted to in-frame clones and leaves out a portion. Found here are around 250,000 clones, around nine tenths of them singletons; the top ten hold 0.9% to 1%. Sequenced material: peripheral blood. Source of these receptors: a woman aged 40 to 50 who had recovered from COVID-19.

The gene calls are TRBV23-1 and TRBJ2-3; 8 positions agree with TRBD2. TRBV23-1 is placed among ORFs of uncertain function. Trimming at V came to 2 bases and at J to 4 bases, leaving 14 bases not matched to a gene. The CDR3 consists of 18 residues. CDR3 nucleotide sequence: TGCGCCAGCAGTCAAGCCCCGGGACTAGGGCCTCATTCAGATACGCAGTATTTT. Its translation: CASSQAPGLGPHSDTQYF.

This chain joins TRBV27 and TRBJ1-1; no reliable D call. This CDR3 is 13 amino acids long. Trimming stripped 3 bases from V and 5 bases from J, with 10 bases between. Germline V CDR1 and CDR2: MNHEY, SMNVEV (reference sequence). Here the CDR3 DNA reads TGTGCCAGCAGTTTCCCCGGAGGAACTGAAGCTTTCTTT. Residues: CASSFPGGTEAFF.

The CDR3 is CASSISGGVQQYF. CDR3 DNA sequence: TGTGCCAGTAGTATTTCTGGAGGGGTCCAGCAGTACTTC. The chain uses TRBV19 and TRBJ2-7, with D maybe TRBD2 (6 bases). CDR1 is LNHDA and CDR2 is SQIVND in the germline V gene (reference sequence). Trimming left V 3 bases short and J 8 bases short, with 14 bases between. The CDR3 consists of 13 residues.

The table lists this clone with a few counts. The sample has other DNA sequences that encode this CDR3 too. The J gene is TRBJ1-6, the V gene TRBV5-6, with no clear D. The ends were cut back, 4 bases at V and 4 bases at J, with 3 bases in the middle. CDR3 length equals 12 residues. Germline V gene lookup returns CDR1 SGHDT and CDR2 YYEEEE. The CDR3 DNA is TGTGCCAGCAGCACATATAATTCACCCCTCCACTTT. Translating it yields CASSTYNSPLHF.

The rearrangement uses TRBV4-1 and TRBJ2-7; D is perhaps TRBD2 (5 bases). This CDR3 is 13 amino acids long. The ends were cut back, 3 bases at V and 6 bases at J, with 12 bases in the middle. The V gene's germline CDR1 is MGHRA and CDR2 YSYEKL. CDR3 DNA sequence: TGCGCCAGCAGCCAGGGAACTAGTTCCGAGCAGTACTTC. This sequence encodes CASSQGTSSEQYF.

This chain connects TRBV18 to TRBJ1-2; the match to TRBD1 covers 9 bases. The germline gives CDR1 KGHSH, CDR2 LQKENI. V gave up 3 bases and J gave up 5 bases; unmatched junction bases: 10. This CDR3 has 16 residues. In nucleotides, the CDR3 is TGTGCCAGCTCACCCGAAAAACAGGGGGCAAAGTATGGCTACACCTTC. Translated: CASSPEKQGAKYGYTF.

This chain joins TRBV15 and TRBJ2-7; 12 nucleotides match TRBD1. This CDR3 contains 15 residues. From germline, CDR1 is LNHNV and CDR2 YYDKDF (reference sequence). After removal of 1 base from V and 5 bases from J, the junction contained 3 bases not matched to a gene. CDR3: CATSRGGQGANEQYF. The CDR3, as DNA: TGTGCCACCAGCAGAGGGGGACAGGGGGCCAACGAGCAGTACTTC.